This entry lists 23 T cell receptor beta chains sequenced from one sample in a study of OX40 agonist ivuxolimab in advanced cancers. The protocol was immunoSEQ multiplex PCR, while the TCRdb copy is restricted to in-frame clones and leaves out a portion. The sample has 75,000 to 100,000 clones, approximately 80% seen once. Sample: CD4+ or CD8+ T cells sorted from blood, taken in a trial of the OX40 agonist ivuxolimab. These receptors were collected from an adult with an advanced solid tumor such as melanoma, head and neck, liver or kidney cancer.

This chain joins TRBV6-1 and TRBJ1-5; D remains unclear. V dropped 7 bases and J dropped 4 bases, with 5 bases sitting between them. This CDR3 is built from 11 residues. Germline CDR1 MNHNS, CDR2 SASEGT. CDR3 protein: CASKENQPQHF. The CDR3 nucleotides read TGTGCCAGCAAGGAAAATCAGCCCCAGCATTTT.

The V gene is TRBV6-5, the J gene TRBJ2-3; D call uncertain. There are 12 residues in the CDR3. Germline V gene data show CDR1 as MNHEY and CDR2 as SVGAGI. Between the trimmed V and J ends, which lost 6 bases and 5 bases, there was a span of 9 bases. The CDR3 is CASRPAEDTQYF. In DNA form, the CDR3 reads TGTGCCAGCAGACCCGCGGAAGATACGCAGTATTTT.

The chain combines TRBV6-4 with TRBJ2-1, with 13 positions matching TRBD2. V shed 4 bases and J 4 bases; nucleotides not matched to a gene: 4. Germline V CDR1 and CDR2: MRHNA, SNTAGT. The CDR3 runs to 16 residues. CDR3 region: CASSVGTSGDYNEQFF. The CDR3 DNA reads TGTGCCAGCAGTGTAGGGACTAGCGGGGATTACAATGAGCAGTTCTTC.

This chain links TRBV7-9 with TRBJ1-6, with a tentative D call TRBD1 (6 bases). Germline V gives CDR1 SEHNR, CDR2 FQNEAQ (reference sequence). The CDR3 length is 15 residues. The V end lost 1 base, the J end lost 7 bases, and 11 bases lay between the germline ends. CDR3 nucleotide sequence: TGTGCCAGCAGCTTAGTCACAGGGCGCAATTCACCCCTCCACTTT. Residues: CASSLVTGRNSPLHF.

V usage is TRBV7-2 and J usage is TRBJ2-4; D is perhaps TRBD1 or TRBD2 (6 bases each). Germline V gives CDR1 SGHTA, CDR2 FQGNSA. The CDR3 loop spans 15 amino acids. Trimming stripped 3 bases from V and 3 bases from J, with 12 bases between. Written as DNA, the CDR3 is TGTGCCAGCAGCTTCGGGGGCCAAAGCAAAAACATTCAGTACTTC. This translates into CASSFGGQSKNIQYF.

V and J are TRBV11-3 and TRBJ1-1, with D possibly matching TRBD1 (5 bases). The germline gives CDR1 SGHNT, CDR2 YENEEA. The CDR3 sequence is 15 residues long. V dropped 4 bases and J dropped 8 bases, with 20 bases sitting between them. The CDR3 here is CASSSRPGTASEAFF. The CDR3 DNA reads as TGTGCCAGCAGCTCCAGACCCGGGACTGCGTCCGAAGCTTTCTTT.

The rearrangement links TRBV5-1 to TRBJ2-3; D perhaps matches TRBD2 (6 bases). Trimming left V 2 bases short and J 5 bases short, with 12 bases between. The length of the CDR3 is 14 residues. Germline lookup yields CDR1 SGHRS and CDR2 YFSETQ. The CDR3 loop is CASSFGGTGDTQYF. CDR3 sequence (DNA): TGCGCCAGCAGCTTTGGGGGGACGGGAGATACGCAGTATTTT.

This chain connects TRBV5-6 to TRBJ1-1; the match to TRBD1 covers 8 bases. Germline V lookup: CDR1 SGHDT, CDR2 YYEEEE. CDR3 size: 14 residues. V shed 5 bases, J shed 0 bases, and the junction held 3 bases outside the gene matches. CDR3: CASRIQGVNTEAFF. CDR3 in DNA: TGTGCCAGCAGAATACAGGGGGTGAACACTGAAGCTTTCTTT.

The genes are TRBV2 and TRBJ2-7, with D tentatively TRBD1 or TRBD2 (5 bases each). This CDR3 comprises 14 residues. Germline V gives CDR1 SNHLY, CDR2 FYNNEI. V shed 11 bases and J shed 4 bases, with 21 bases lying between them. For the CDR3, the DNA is TGTGCCGCCCGGGAAGGGTCCAGGGCATACGAGCAGTACTTC. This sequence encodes CAAREGSRAYEQYF.

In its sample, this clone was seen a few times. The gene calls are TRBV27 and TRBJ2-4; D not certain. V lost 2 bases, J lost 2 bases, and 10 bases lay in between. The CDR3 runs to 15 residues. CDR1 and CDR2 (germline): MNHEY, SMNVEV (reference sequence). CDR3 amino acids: CASSLTQPSKNIQYF. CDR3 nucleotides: TGTGCCAGCAGTTTAACCCAGCCTTCCAAAAACATTCAGTACTTC.

The CDR3 sequence: CASSLGGSGNTIYF. In DNA form, the CDR3 reads TGTGCCAGCAGCTTAGGGGGCTCTGGAAACACCATATATTTT. The rearrangement uses TRBV7-2 and TRBJ1-3; D unclear. Germline values: CDR1 SGHTA, CDR2 FQGNSA. CDR3 size: 14 residues. The V and J ends lost 1 base and 0 bases respectively, with 4 bases between them.

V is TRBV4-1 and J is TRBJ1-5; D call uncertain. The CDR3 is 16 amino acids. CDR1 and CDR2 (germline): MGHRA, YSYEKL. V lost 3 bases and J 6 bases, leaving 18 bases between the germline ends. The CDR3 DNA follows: TGCGCCAGCAGCCAGCAAGGGTCTGAGGCCCGTCAGCCCCAGCATTTT. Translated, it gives CASSQQGSEARQPQHF.

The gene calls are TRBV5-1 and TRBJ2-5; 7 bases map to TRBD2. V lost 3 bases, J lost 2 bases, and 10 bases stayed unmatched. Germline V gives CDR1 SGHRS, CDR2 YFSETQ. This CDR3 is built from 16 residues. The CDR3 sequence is CASSSSGWGGQETQYF. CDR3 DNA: TGCGCCAGCAGCTCCTCCGGGTGGGGGGGTCAAGAGACCCAGTACTTC.

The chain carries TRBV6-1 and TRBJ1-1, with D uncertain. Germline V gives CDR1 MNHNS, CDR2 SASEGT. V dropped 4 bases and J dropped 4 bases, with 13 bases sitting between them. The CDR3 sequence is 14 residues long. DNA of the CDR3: TGTGCCAGCAGTGTCCCCCAGTCCGGCACTGAAGCTTTCTTT. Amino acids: CASSVPQSGTEAFF.

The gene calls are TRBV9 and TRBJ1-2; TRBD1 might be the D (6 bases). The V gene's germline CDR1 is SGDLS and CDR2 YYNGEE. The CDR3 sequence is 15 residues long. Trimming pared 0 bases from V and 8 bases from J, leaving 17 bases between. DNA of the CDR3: TGTGCCAGCAGCGTAGCGTTGGACAGTCCGCTCGGCTACACCTTC. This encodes CASSVALDSPLGYTF.

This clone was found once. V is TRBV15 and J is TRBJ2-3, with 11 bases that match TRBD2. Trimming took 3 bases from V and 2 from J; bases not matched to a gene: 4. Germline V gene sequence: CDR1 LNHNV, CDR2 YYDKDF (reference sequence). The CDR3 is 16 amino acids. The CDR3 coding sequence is TGTGCCACCAGCAGTTTAGCGGGGGGGTACACAGATACGCAGTATTTT. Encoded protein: CATSSLAGGYTDTQYF.

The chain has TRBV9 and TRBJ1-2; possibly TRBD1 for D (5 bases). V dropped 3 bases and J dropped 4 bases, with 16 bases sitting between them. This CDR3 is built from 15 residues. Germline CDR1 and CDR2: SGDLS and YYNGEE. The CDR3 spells CASSASRDRPYGYTF. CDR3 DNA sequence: TGTGCCAGCAGCGCGAGCCGGGACCGTCCCTATGGCTACACCTTC. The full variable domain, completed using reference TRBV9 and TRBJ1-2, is DSGVTQTPKHLITATGQRVTLRCSPRSGDLSVYWYQQSLDQGLQFLIQYYNGEERAKGNILERFSAQQFPDLHSELNLSSLELGDSALYFCASSASRDRPYGYTFGSGTRLTVV.

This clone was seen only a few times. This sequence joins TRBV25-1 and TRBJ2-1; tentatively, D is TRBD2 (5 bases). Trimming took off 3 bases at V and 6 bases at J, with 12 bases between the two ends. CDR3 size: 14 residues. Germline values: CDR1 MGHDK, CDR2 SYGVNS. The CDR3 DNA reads TGTGCCAGCAGTGACACGGAGGCTAGCAATGAGCAGTTCTTC. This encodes CASSDTEASNEQFF.

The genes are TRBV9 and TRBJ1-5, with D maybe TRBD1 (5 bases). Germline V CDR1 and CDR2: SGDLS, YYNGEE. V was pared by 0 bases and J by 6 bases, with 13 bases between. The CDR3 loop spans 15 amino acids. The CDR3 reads CASSVGAGSGQPQHF. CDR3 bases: TGTGCCAGCAGCGTAGGGGCAGGGTCGGGTCAGCCCCAGCATTTT.

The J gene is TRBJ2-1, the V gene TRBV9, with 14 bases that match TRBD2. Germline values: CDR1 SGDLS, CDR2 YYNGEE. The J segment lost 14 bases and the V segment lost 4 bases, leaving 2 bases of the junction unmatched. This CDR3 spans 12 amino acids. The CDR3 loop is CASSRTSGGKFF. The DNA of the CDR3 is TGTGCCAGCAGCCGGACTAGCGGGGGGAAGTTCTTC.

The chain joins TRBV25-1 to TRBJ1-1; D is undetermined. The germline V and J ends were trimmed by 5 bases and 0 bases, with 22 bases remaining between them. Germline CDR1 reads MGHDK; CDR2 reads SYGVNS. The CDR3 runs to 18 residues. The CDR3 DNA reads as TGTGCCAGCAGTCCGTCCCCTACGGGGTTTTGGGTGAACACTGAAGCTTTCTTT. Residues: CASSPSPTGFWVNTEAFF.

The CDR3 reads CASSIRSRWDQPQHF. The CDR3 region has the DNA TGTGCCAGTAGTATCAGGTCGCGGTGGGATCAGCCCCAGCATTTT. The rearrangement links TRBV19 to TRBJ1-5; no clear D. V lost 3 bases and J 5 bases, leaving 14 bases between the germline ends. The CDR3 is made up of 15 amino acids. From germline, CDR1 is LNHDA and CDR2 SQIVND (reference sequence). The full variable domain, with the rest looked up from reference TRBV19 and TRBJ1-5, is DGGITQSPKYLFRKEGQNVTLSCEQNLNHDAMYWYRQDPGQGLRLIYYSQIVNDFQKGDIAEGYSVSREKKESFPLTVTSAQKNPTAFYLCASSIRSRWDQPQHFGDGTRLSIL.

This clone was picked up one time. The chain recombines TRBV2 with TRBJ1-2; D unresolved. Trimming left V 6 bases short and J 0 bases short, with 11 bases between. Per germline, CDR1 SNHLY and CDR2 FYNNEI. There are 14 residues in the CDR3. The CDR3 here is CASRVFFTNYGYTF. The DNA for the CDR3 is TGTGCCAGCAGGGTCTTTTTTACTAACTATGGCTACACCTTC.